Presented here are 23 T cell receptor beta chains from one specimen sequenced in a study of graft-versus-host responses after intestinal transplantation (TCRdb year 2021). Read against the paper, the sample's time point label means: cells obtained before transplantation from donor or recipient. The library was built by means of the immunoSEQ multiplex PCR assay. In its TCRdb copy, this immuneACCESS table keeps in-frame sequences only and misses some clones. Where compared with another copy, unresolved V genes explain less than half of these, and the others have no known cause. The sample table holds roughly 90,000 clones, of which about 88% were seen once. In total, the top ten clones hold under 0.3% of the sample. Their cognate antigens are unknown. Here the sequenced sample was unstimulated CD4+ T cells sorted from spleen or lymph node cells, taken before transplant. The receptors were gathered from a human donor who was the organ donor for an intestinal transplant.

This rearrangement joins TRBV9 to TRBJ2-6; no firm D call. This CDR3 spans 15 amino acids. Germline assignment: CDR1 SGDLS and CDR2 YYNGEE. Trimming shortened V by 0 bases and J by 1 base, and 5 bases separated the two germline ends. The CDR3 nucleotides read TGTGCCAGCAGCGTAGGCAGGTCTGGGGCCAACGTCCTGACTTTC. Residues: CASSVGRSGANVLTF.

The CDR3, as DNA: TGTGCCAGCAGCTTGGGTGGGGGCGACCAGCCCCAGCATTTT. It yields the protein CASSLGGGDQPQHF. The J gene is TRBJ1-5, the V gene TRBV11-1; D may be TRBD1 (6 bases). The ends were cut back, 3 bases at V and 7 bases at J, with 13 bases in the middle. CDR3 length: 14 residues. Germline V gene data show CDR1 as SGHAT and CDR2 as FQDESV (reference sequence).

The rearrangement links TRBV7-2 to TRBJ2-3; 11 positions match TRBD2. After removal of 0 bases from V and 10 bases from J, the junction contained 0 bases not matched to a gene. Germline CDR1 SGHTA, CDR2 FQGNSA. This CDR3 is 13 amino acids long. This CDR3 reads CASSLASGRAQYF. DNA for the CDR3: TGTGCCAGCAGCTTAGCTAGCGGGAGGGCGCAGTATTTT.

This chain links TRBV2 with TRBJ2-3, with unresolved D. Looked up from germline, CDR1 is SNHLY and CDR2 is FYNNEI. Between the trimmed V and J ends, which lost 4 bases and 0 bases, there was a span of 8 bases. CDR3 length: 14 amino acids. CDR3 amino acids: CASSVGTSTDTQYF. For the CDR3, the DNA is TGTGCCAGCAGTGTGGGCACTAGCACAGATACGCAGTATTTT.

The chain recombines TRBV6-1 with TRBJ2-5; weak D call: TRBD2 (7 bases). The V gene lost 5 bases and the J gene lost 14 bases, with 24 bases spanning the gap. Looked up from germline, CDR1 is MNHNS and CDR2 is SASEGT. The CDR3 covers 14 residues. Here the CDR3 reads CASSTGGGGPSPYF. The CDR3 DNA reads TGTGCCAGCAGTACGGGGGGCGGGGGCCCGAGCCCCTACTTC.

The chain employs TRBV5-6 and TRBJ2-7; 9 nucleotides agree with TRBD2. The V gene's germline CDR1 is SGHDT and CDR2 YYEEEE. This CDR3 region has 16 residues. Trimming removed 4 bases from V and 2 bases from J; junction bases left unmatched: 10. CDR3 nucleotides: TGTGCCAGCAGCCGGCAGCCGACTAGCGGTACCTACGAGCAGTACTTC. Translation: CASSRQPTSGTYEQYF.

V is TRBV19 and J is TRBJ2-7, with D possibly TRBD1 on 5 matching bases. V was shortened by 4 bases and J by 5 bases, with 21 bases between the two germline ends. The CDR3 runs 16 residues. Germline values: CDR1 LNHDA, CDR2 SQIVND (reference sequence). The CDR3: CASSTKGLRARDEQYF. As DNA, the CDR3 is TGTGCCAGTAGTACTAAGGGGTTAAGGGCCCGGGACGAGCAGTACTTC.

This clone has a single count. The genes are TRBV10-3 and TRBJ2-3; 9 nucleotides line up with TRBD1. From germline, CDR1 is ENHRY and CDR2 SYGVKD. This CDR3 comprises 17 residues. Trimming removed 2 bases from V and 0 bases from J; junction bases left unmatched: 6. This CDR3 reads CAISEADRGYSTDTQYF. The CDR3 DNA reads TGTGCCATCAGTGAGGCGGACAGGGGATATAGCACAGATACGCAGTATTTT.

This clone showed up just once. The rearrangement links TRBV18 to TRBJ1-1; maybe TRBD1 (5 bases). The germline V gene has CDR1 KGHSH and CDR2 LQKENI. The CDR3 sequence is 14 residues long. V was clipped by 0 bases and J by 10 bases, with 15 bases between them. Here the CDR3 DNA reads TGTGCCAGCTCACCACCCCCGGGGACGCGGGGAGCTTTCTTT. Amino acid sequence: CASSPPPGTRGAFF.

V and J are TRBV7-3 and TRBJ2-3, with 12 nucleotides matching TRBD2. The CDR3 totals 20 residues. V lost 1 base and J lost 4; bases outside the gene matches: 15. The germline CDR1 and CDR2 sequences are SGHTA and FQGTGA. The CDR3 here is CASSLRPMFGLAGMSDTQYF. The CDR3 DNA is TGTGCCAGCAGCTTAAGACCAATGTTTGGACTAGCGGGGATGTCAGATACGCAGTATTTT.

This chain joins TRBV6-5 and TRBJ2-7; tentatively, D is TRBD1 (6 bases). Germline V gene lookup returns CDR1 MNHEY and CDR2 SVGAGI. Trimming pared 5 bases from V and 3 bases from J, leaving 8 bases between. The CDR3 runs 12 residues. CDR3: CASSGGRYEQYF. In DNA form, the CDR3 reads TGTGCCAGCAGTGGGGGCCGCTACGAGCAGTACTTC.

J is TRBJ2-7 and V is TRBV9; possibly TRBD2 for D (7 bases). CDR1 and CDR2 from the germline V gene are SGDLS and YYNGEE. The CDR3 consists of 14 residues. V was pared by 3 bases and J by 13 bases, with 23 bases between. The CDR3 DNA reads TGTGCCAGCAGCGCTTCGGGGGGCGGGCGGCCTGTATACTTC. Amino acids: CASSASGGGRPVYF.

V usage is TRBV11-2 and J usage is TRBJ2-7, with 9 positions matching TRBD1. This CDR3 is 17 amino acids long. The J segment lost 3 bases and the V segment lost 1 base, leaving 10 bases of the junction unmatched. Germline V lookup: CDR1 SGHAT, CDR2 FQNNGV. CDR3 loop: CASSLGLLRDRVYEQYF. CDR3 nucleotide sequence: TGTGCCAGCAGCTTAGGATTGCTCCGGGACAGGGTCTACGAGCAGTACTTC.

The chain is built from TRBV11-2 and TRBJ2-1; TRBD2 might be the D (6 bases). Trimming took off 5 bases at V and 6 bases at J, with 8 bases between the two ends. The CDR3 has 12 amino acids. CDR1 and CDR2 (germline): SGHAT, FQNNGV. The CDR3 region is CASSPAGNEQFF. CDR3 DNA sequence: TGTGCCAGCAGCCCAGCGGGCAATGAGCAGTTCTTC.

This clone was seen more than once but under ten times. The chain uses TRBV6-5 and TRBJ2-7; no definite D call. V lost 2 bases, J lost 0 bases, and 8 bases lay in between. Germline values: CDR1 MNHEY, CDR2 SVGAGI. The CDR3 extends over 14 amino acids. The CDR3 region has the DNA TGTGCCAGCAGTTACGGCATAAGCTCCTACGAGCAGTACTTC. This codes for CASSYGISSYEQYF.

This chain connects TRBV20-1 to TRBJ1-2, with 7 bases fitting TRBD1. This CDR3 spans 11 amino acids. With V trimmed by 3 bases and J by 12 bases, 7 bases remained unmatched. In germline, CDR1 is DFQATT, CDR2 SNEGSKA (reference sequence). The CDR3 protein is CSASGGGQNTF. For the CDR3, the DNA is TGCAGTGCTAGCGGGGGGGGACAGAACACCTTC.

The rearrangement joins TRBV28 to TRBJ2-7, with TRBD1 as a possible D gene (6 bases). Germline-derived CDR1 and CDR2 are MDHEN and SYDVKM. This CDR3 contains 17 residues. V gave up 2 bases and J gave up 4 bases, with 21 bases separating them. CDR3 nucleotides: TGTGCCAGCAGTTTAGTCTTGGAGATACAGGGAAGTTACGAGCAGTACTTC. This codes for CASSLVLEIQGSYEQYF.

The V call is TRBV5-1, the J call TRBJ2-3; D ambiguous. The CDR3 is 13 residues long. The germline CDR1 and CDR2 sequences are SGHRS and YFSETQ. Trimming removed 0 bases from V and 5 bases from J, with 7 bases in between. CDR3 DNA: TGCGCCAGCAGCTTGGCCTCTAGAGATACGCAGTATTTT. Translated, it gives CASSLASRDTQYF.

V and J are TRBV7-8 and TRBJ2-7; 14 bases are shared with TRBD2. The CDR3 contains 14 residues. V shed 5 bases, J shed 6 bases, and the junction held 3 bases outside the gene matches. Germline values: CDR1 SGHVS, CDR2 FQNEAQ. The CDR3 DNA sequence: TGTGCCAGCAGCGCCGGGACTAGCGGGAGCGAGCAGTACTTC. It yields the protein CASSAGTSGSEQYF.

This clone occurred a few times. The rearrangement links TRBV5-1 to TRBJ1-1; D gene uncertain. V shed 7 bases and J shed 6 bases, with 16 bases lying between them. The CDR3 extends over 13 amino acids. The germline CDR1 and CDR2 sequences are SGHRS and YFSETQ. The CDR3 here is CASRSRRGPEAFF. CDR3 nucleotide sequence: TGCGCCAGCCGCTCCCGCCGGGGTCCTGAAGCTTTCTTT. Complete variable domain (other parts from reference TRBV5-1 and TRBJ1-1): KAGVTQTPRYLIKTRGQQVTLSCSPISGHRSVSWYQQTPGQGLQFLFEYFSETQRNKGNFPGRFSGRQFSNSRSEMNVSTLELGDSALYLCASRSRRGPEAFFGQGTRLTVV.

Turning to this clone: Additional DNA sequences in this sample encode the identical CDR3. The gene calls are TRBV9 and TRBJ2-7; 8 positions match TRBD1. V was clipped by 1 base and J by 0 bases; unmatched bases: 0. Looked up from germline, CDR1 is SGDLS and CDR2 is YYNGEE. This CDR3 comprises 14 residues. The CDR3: CASSVTGGSYEQYF. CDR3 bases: TGTGCCAGCAGCGTAACAGGGGGCTCCTACGAGCAGTACTTC.

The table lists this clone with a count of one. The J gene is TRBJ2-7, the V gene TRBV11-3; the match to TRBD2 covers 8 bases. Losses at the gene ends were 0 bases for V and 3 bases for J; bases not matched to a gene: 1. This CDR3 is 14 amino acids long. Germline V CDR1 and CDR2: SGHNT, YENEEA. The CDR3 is CASSLDGGGYEQYF. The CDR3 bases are TGTGCCAGCAGCTTAGACGGGGGGGGCTACGAGCAGTACTTC.

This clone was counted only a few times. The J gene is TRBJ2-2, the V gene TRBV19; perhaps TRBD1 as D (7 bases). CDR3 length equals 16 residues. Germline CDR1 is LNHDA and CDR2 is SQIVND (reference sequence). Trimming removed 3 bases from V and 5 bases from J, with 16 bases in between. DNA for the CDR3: TGTGCCAGTAGTATGGAGGGGACAGCCCGTACCGGGGAGCTGTTTTTT. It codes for CASSMEGTARTGELFF.